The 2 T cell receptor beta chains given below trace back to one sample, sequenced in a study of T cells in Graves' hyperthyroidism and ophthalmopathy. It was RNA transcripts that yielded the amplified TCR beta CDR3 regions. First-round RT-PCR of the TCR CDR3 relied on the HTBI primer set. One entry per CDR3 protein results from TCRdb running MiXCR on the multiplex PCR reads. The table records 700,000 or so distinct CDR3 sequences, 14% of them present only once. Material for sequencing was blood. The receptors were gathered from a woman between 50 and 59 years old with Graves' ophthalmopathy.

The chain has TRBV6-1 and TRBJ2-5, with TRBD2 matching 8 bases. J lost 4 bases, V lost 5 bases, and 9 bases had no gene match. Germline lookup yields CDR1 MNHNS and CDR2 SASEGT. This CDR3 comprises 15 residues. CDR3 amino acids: CASSPPGGVGETQYF. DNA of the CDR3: TGTGCCAGCAGTCCCCCCGGGGGGGTAGGAGAGACCCAGTACTTC.

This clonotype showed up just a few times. The CDR3 region has the DNA TGTGCCAGCAGTTTTCTCGGACAGGGAGGGAGCGATACGCAGTATTTT. Its protein product is CASSFLGQGGSDTQYF. The chain links TRBV27 to TRBJ2-3, with D perhaps matching TRBD1 (8 bases). In germline, CDR1 is MNHEY, CDR2 SMNVEV (reference sequence). Trimming removed 3 bases at V and 6 bases at J, with 19 bases between. The length of the CDR3 is 16 residues.